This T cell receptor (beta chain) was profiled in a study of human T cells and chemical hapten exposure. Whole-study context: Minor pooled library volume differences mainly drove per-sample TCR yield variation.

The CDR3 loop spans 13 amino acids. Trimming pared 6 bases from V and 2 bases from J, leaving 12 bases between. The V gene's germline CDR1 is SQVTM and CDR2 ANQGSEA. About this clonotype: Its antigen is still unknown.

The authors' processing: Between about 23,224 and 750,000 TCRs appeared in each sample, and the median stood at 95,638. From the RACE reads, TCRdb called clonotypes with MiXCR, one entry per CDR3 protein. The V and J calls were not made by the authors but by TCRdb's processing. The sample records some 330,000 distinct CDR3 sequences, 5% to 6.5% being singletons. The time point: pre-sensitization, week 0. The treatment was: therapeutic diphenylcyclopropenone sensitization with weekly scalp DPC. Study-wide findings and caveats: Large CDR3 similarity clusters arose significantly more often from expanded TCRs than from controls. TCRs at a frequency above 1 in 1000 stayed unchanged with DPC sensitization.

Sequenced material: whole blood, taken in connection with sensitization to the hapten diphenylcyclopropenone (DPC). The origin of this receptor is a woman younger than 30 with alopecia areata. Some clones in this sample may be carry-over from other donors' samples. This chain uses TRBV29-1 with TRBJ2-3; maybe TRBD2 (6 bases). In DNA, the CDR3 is TGCAGCGTGCGGGACGGTACCACAGATACGCAGTATTTT. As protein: CSVRDGTTDTQYF.